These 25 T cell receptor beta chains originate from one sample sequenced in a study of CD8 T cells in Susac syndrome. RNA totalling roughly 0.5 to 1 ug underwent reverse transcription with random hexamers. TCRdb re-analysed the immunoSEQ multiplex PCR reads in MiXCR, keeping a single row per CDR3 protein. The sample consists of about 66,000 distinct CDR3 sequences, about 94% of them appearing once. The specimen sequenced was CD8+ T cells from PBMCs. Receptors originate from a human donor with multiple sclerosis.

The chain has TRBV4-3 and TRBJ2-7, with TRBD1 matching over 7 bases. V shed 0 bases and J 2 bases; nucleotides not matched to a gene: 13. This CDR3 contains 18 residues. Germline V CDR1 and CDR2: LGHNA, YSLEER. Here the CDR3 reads CASSQEKLSTGATYEQYF. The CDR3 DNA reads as TGCGCCAGCAGCCAAGAGAAGCTCAGTACAGGGGCAACCTACGAGCAGTACTTC.

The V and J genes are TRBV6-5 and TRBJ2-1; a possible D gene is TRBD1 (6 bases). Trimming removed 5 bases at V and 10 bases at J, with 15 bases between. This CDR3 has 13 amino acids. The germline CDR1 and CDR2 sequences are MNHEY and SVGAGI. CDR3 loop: CASSVGPGTEQFF. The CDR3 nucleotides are TGTGCCAGCAGTGTCGGACCCGGGACAGAGCAGTTCTTC.

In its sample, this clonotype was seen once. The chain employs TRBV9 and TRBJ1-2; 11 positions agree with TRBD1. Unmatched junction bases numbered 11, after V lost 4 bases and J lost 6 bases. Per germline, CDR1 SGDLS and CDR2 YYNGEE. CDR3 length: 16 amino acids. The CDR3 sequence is CASSPLGQGALDGYTF. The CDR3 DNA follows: TGTGCCAGCAGCCCCCTCGGACAGGGGGCTTTGGATGGCTACACCTTC.

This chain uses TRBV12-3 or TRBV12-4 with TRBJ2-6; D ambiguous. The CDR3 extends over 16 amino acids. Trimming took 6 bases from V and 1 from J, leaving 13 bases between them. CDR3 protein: CASSRKRVSGANVLTF. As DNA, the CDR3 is TGTGCCAGCAGCCGTAAACGGGTTTCTGGGGCCAACGTCCTGACTTTC.

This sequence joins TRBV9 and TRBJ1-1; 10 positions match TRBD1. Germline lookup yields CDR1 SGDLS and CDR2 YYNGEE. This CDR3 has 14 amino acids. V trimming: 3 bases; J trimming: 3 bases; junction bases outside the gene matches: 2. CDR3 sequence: CASSAGTGDTEAFF. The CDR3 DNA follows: TGTGCCAGCAGCGCTGGGACAGGGGACACTGAAGCTTTCTTT. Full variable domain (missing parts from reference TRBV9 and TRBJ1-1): DSGVTQTPKHLITATGQRVTLRCSPRSGDLSVYWYQQSLDQGLQFLIQYYNGEERAKGNILERFSAQQFPDLHSELNLSSLELGDSALYFCASSAGTGDTEAFFGQGTRLTVV.

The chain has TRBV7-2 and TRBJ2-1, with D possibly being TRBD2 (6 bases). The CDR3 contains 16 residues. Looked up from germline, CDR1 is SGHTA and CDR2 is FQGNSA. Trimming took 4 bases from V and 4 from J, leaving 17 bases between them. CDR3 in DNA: TGTGCCAGCAGCTCGACGACTAGAATTACGTACAATGAGCAGTTCTTC. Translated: CASSSTTRITYNEQFF.

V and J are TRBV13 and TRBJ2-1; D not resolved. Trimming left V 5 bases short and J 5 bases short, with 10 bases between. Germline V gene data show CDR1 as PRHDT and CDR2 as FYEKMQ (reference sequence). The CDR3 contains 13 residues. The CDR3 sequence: CASSPLVNNEQFF. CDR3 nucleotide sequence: TGTGCCAGCAGCCCCCTGGTAAACAATGAGCAGTTCTTC.

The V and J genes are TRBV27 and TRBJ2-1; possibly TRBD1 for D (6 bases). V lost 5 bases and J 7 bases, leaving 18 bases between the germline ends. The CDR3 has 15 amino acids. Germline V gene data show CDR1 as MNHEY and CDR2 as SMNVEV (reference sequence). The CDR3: CASSLLPRQGNEQFF. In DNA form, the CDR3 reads TGTGCCAGCAGTCTGTTACCACGTCAGGGGAATGAGCAGTTCTTC.

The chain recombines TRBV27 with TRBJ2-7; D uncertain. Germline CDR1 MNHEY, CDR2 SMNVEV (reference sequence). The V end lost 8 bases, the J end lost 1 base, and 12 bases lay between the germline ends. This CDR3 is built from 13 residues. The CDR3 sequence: CASGTLASYEQYF. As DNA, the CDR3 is TGTGCCAGCGGAACCCTTGCATCCTACGAGCAGTACTTC.

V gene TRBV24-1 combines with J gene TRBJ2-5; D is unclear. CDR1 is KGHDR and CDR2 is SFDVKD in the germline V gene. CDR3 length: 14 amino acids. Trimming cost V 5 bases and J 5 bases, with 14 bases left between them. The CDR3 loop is CATSGNFLGETQYF. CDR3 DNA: TGTGCCACCAGTGGCAATTTTTTGGGGGAGACCCAGTACTTC.

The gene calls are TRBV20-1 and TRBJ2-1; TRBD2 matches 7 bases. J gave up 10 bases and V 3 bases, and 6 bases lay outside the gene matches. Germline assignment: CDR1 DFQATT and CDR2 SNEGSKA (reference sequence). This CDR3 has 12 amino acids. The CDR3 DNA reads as TGCAGTGCTAGTTCTAGCGGTCCAGAGCAGTTCTTC. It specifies CSASSSGPEQFF.

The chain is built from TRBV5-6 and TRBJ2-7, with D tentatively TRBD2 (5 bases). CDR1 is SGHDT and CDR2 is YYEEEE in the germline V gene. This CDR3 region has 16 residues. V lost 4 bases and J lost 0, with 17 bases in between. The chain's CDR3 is CASSNQDDRDSYEQYF. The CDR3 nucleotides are TGTGCCAGCAGCAACCAAGACGACCGGGACTCCTACGAGCAGTACTTC.

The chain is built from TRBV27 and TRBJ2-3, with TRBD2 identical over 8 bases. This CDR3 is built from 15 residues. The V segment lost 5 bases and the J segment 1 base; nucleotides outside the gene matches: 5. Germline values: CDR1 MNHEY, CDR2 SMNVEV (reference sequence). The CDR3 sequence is CASSRQLAGTDTQYF. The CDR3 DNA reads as TGTGCCAGCAGTCGCCAACTAGCGGGCACAGATACGCAGTATTTT.

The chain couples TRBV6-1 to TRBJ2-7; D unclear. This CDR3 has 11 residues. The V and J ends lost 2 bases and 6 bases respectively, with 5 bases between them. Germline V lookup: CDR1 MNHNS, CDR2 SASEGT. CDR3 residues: CASSELGEQYF. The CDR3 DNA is TGTGCCAGCAGTGAATTGGGCGAGCAGTACTTC.

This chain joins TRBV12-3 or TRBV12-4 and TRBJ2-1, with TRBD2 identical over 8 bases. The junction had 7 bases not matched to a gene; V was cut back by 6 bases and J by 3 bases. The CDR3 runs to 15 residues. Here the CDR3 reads CASSSSGRNYNEQFF. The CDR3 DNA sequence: TGTGCCAGCAGCTCTAGCGGGCGAAACTACAATGAGCAGTTCTTC.

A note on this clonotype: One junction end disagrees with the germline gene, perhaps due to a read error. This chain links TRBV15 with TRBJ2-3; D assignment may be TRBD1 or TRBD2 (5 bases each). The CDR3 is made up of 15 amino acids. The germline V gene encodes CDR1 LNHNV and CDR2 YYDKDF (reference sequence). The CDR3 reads CATREGQGSIDTQYF. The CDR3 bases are TGTGCCACCAGAGAGGGGCAGGGTAGCATAGATACGCAGTATTTT.

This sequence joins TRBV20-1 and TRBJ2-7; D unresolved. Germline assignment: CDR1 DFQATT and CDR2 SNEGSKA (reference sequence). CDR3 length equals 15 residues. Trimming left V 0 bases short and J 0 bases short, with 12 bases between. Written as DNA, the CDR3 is TGCAGTGCTAGAGATTGGACCGAAAGCTCCTACGAGCAGTACTTC. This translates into CSARDWTESSYEQYF.

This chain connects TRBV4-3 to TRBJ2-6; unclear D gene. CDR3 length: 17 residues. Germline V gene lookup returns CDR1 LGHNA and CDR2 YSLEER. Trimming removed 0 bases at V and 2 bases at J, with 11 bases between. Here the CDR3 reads CASSQDGSFTGANVLTF. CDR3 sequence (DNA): TGCGCCAGCAGCCAAGATGGTAGCTTCACTGGGGCCAACGTCCTGACTTTC.

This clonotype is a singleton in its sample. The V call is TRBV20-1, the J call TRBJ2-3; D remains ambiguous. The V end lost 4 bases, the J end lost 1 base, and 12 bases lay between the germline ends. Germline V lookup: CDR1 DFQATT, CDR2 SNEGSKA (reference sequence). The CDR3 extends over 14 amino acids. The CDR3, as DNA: TGCAGTGCTACAAAGACCGACCGCACAGATACGCAGTATTTT. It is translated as CSATKTDRTDTQYF.

The CDR3: CASGFGSGLTVFF. CDR3 DNA sequence: TGTGCTAGTGGTTTCGGCAGTGGTCTTACGGTTTTCTTT. The chain has TRBV12-5 and TRBJ1-1; no clear D. The germline CDR1 and CDR2 sequences are LGHNT and FRNRAP. Trimming took 3 bases from V and 13 from J, leaving 18 bases between them. This CDR3 has 13 residues.

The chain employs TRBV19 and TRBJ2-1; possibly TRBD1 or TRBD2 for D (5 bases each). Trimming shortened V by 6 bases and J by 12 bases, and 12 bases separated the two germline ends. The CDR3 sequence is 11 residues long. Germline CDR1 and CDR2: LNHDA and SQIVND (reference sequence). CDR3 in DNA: TGTGCCAGTAGCGGACATAGCGTGCAGTTCTTC. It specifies CASSGHSVQFF.

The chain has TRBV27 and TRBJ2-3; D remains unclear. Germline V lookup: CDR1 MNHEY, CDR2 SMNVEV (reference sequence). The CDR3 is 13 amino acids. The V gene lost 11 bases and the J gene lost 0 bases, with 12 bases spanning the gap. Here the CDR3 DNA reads TGTGCCGTTAGTGACACTAGCACAGATACGCAGTATTTT. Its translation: CAVSDTSTDTQYF.

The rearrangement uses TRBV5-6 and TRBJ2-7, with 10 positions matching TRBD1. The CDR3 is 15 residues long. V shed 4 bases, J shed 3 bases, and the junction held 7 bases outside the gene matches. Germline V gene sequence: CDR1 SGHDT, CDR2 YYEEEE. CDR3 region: CASSKETGGGYEQYF. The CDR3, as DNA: TGTGCCAGCAGCAAGGAGACAGGGGGCGGCTACGAGCAGTACTTC.

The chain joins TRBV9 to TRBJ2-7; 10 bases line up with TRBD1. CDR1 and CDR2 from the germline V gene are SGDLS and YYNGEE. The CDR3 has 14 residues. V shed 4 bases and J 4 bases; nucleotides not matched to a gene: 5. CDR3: CASSPRDRGYEQYF. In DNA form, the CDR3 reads TGTGCCAGCAGCCCCCGGGACAGGGGTTACGAGCAGTACTTC.

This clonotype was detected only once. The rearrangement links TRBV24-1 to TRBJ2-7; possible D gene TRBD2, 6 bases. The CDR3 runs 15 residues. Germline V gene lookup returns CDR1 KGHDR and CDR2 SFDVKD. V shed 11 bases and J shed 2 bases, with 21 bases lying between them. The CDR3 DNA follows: TGTGCCAGACACAGCGTTGTGGGAGGACCCTACGAGCAGTACTTC. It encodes CARHSVVGGPYEQYF.